In this sample, the clone carrying this TCR beta chain turned up a few times. The target antigen is unknown. The source of the sample is a study of CD8 T cells in ankylosing spondylitis. The CDR3 totals 17 residues. The V and J ends lost 1 base and 2 bases, in that order; junction bases with no gene match: 3. CDR1 and CDR2 from the germline V gene are SNHLY and FYNNEI. Library preparation for TCR beta used quantitative 5'-RACE with molecular barcodes. TCRdb reprocessed the 5' RACE reads with MiXCR, giving one entry per CDR3 protein. The table records some 840,000 distinct CDR3 sequences, 12% of them present only once. Points from the study as a whole: Blood from ankylosing spondylitis patients appeared to carry a characteristic roughly 8-variant TCR beta motif. According to the report, clones linked to the disease were significantly enriched in matched synovial fluid samples taken from ankylosing spondylitis patients. Disease-linked clones bore a CD8+ phenotype, appearing relatively rarely in peripheral blood.

The sequence was obtained from a male donor with ankylosing spondylitis. Sequenced sample: blood, either unsorted or a sorted T cell fraction (not recorded which). The genes are TRBV2 and TRBJ2-3; TRBD2 matches 13 bases. The CDR3 region is CASSEGGTSGATDTQYF. The CDR3, as DNA: TGTGCCAGCAGTGAAGGCGGGACTAGCGGGGCCACAGATACGCAGTATTTT.